The next 18 T cell receptor beta chains were all read from a single sample in a study of blood T cell repertoires in COVID-19. Generated by immunoSEQ multiplex PCR, the TCRdb table keeps only in-frame clones and is missing some. The sample has about 43,000 clones; over 80% are singletons. The sequenced sample was peripheral blood. These receptors all stem from a woman of 80 years or more with acute or convalescent COVID-19.

J is TRBJ2-6 and V is TRBV2; 7 nucleotides agree with TRBD2. The CDR3 contains 18 residues. Trimming at V came to 6 bases and at J to 0 bases, leaving 11 bases not matched to a gene. CDR1 and CDR2 (germline): SNHLY, FYNNEI. CDR3 region: CASRAFLLAASGANVLTF. CDR3 nucleotides: TGTGCCAGCAGAGCCTTCCTCCTAGCGGCCTCTGGGGCCAACGTCCTGACTTTC.

The rearrangement joins TRBV6-2 or TRBV6-3 to TRBJ1-5; D gene unclear. In germline, CDR1 is MNHEY, CDR2 SVGEGT. The ends were cut back, 0 bases at V and 11 bases at J, with 8 bases in the middle. CDR3 length: 12 residues. In DNA form, the CDR3 reads TGTGCCAGCAGTTACTCCGAGGGAGCCCAGCATTTT. Its protein product is CASSYSEGAQHF.

As for this clone: Other DNA variants within this sample encode the same CDR3. The J gene is TRBJ1-6, the V gene TRBV5-1; D gene uncertain. CDR1 is SGHRS and CDR2 is YFSETQ in the germline V gene. The CDR3 is 13 residues long. The germline V and J ends were trimmed by 0 bases and 8 bases, with 6 bases remaining between them. DNA of the CDR3: TGCGCCAGCAGCTTGGATTCGGATTCACCCCTCCACTTT. Its protein is CASSLDSDSPLHF.

There are a few counts of this clone. The genes are TRBV7-9 and TRBJ1-3; D call uncertain. CDR1 and CDR2 from the germline V gene are SEHNR and FQNEAQ (reference sequence). The V and J ends lost 2 bases and 0 bases respectively, with 11 bases between them. The CDR3 has 16 residues. CDR3 sequence (DNA): TGTGCCAGCAGCTTAATCAGGTCGAGCTCTGGAAACACCATATATTTT. Protein product: CASSLIRSSSGNTIYF. Full variable domain (missing parts from reference TRBV7-9 and TRBJ1-3): DTGVSQNPRHKITKRGQNVTFRCDPISEHNRLYWYRQTLGQGPEFLTYFQNEAQLEKSRLLSDRFSAERPKGSFSTLEIQRTEQGDSAMYLCASSLIRSSSGNTIYFGEGSWLTVV.

The chain couples TRBV19 to TRBJ1-4; 7 bases match TRBD1. CDR3 size: 14 residues. The V segment lost 5 bases and the J segment 4 bases; nucleotides outside the gene matches: 4. Looked up from germline, CDR1 is LNHDA and CDR2 is SQIVND (reference sequence). The CDR3 DNA sequence: TGTGCCAGTAGTTTGGGACAGATTAATGAAAAACTGTTTTTT. Translated, it gives CASSLGQINEKLFF.

The V gene is TRBV12-3 or TRBV12-4, the J gene TRBJ1-3, with D unclear. This CDR3 spans 12 amino acids. The germline V and J ends were trimmed by 3 bases and 3 bases, with 3 bases remaining between them. CDR3 sequence reads: CASSFLGNTIYF. The CDR3 DNA reads as TGTGCCAGCAGTTTTCTTGGAAACACCATATATTTT.

This chain uses TRBV2 with TRBJ2-7; TRBD2 is a possible D gene (6 bases). CDR3 length: 14 amino acids. Germline lookup yields CDR1 SNHLY and CDR2 FYNNEI. The ends were cut back, 8 bases at V and 2 bases at J, with 16 bases in the middle. CDR3 in DNA: TGTGCCAGCGGGGGGAAAAACCCCCCCTACGAGCAGTACTTC. Translating it yields CASGGKNPPYEQYF.

The chain couples TRBV27 to TRBJ2-1; D ambiguous. CDR1 and CDR2 from the germline V gene are MNHEY and SMNVEV (reference sequence). V was clipped by 3 bases and J by 0 bases, with 9 bases between them. There are 15 residues in the CDR3. CDR3 sequence (DNA): TGTGCCAGCAGTTTGCGTGGGCACTCCTACAATGAGCAGTTCTTC. Residues: CASSLRGHSYNEQFF.

The gene calls are TRBV3-1 (or the pseudogene TRBV3-2) and TRBJ2-1, with 9 bases identical to TRBD1. Germline CDR1 LGHDT, CDR2 YNNKEL (reference sequence). The CDR3 loop spans 15 amino acids. The J segment lost 5 bases and the V segment lost 8 bases, leaving 10 bases of the junction unmatched. The CDR3 bases are TGTGCCAGCGTCCGAGGACAGGGGTCCCACAATGAGCAGTTCTTC. As protein: CASVRGQGSHNEQFF.

The chain is built from TRBV6-6 and TRBJ1-2; 7 bases fit TRBD1. This CDR3 contains 14 residues. Germline CDR1 and CDR2: MNHNY and SVGAGI (reference sequence). Trimming took 6 bases from V and 3 from J; bases not matched to a gene: 7. The DNA of the CDR3 is TGTGCCAGCAGGCCGGGACAGAGCGACTATGGCTACACCTTC. The encoded protein is CASRPGQSDYGYTF.

V gene TRBV19 combines with J gene TRBJ1-1; weak D call: TRBD1 (5 bases). The CDR3 covers 16 residues. Trimming cost V 10 bases and J 4 bases, with 25 bases left between them. Germline-derived CDR1 and CDR2 are LNHDA and SQIVND (reference sequence). The CDR3 loop reads CATRPGGALWGTEAFF. CDR3 DNA: TGTGCCACCAGACCGGGCGGGGCCCTTTGGGGCACTGAAGCTTTCTTT. Together with reference TRBV19 and TRBJ1-1, the CDR3 gives the full variable domain: DGGITQSPKYLFRKEGQNVTLSCEQNLNHDAMYWYRQDPGQGLRLIYYSQIVNDFQKGDIAEGYSVSREKKESFPLTVTSAQKNPTAFYLCATRPGGALWGTEAFFGQGTRLTVV.

The chain joins TRBV5-1 to TRBJ2-3, with a tentative D call TRBD1 (6 bases). Trimming took 4 bases from V and 3 from J, leaving 12 bases between them. CDR1 SGHRS and CDR2 YFSETQ come from the germline V gene. The CDR3 is made up of 14 amino acids. Here the CDR3 DNA reads TGCGCCAGCAGCCTCGAGAGGGGGACAGATACGCAGTATTTT. This codes for CASSLERGTDTQYF. Together with reference TRBV5-1 and TRBJ2-3, the CDR3 gives the full variable domain: KAGVTQTPRYLIKTRGQQVTLSCSPISGHRSVSWYQQTPGQGLQFLFEYFSETQRNKGNFPGRFSGRQFSNSRSEMNVSTLELGDSALYLCASSLERGTDTQYFGPGTRLTVL.

CDR3 in amino acids: CASSSGLAGAGADTQYF. The CDR3 DNA follows: TGTGCCAGCAGTTCTGGACTAGCGGGGGCCGGGGCAGATACGCAGTATTTT. This sequence joins TRBV27 and TRBJ2-3, with 13 bases matching TRBD2. The V segment lost 4 bases and the J segment 4 bases; nucleotides outside the gene matches: 8. This CDR3 is 17 amino acids long. Looked up from germline, CDR1 is MNHEY and CDR2 is SMNVEV (reference sequence).

The chain carries TRBV7-9 and TRBJ1-2; D not certain. The CDR3 has 16 residues. Germline V CDR1 and CDR2: SEHNR, FQNEAQ (reference sequence). V shed 5 bases and J shed 0 bases, with 16 bases lying between them. The CDR3: CASSIEGGGTNYGYTF. In DNA, the CDR3 is TGTGCCAGCAGCATCGAAGGAGGAGGGACTAACTATGGCTACACCTTC.

The chain joins TRBV2 to TRBJ1-5, with 7 bases lining up with TRBD1. CDR3 length equals 16 residues. V dropped 6 bases and J dropped 0; count of bases not matched to a gene: 8. Looked up from germline, CDR1 is SNHLY and CDR2 is FYNNEI. The CDR3 is CASRQGPLYSNQPQHF. CDR3 DNA sequence: TGTGCCAGCAGACAGGGGCCACTTTATAGCAATCAGCCCCAGCATTTT. The variable domain in full, completed from reference TRBV2 and TRBJ1-5, reads EPEVTQTPSHQVTQMGQEVILRCVPISNHLYFYWYRQILGQKVEFLVSFYNNEISEKSEIFDDQFSVERPDGSNFTLKIRSTKLEDSAMYFCASRQGPLYSNQPQHFGDGTRLSIL.

This chain uses TRBV4-1 with TRBJ2-1; D may be TRBD2 (5 bases). The V end was cut by 0 bases, the J end by 8 bases, with 11 bases between. Germline CDR1 is MGHRA and CDR2 is YSYEKL. There are 14 residues in the CDR3. CDR3 in amino acids: CASSQDRGRDEQFF. CDR3 in DNA: TGCGCCAGCAGCCAAGATCGGGGTAGGGATGAGCAGTTCTTC.

This chain joins TRBV5-1 and TRBJ2-5, with D unclear. Germline-derived CDR1 and CDR2 are SGHRS and YFSETQ. The V end lost 0 bases, the J end lost 0 bases, and 6 bases lay between the germline ends. The CDR3 totals 14 residues. CDR3: CASSLGPYQETQYF. The CDR3 region has the DNA TGCGCCAGCAGCTTGGGGCCCTACCAAGAGACCCAGTACTTC.

The chain links TRBV6-1 to TRBJ1-2; 7 bases agree with TRBD1. The CDR3 consists of 16 residues. Trimming cost V 0 bases and J 4 bases; bases outside gene matches: 8. Germline CDR1 and CDR2: MNHNS and SASEGT. CDR3 sequence reads: CASSEAQGVVFYGYTF. The CDR3 coding sequence is TGTGCCAGCAGTGAAGCGCAGGGGGTGGTTTTCTATGGCTACACCTTC.